The 30 T cell receptor beta chains in this list originate from one sample, sequenced in a study of CD8 T cells in Susac syndrome. The authors reverse transcribed roughly 0.5 to 1 ug RNA with random hexamers. Via MiXCR, TCRdb re-called the immunoSEQ multiplex PCR reads, giving one row per CDR3 protein. The sample lists fewer than 95,000 distinct CDR3 sequences, about 96% occurring once. The sample consisted of CD8+ T cells from PBMCs. The receptors were sampled from a human donor with Susac syndrome.

The rearrangement joins TRBV9 to TRBJ1-6; 7 nucleotides line up with TRBD1. This CDR3 is built from 14 residues. Germline V gene data show CDR1 as SGDLS and CDR2 as YYNGEE. The V gene end was trimmed by 3 bases and the J gene end by 8 bases; junction bases not matched to a gene: 5. CDR3 amino acids: CASSETGQYSPLHF. The CDR3 coding sequence is TGTGCCAGCAGCGAGACGGGACAGTATTCACCCCTCCACTTT.

This clonotype came up once. The genes are TRBV3-1 and TRBJ2-7; TRBD2 agrees at 9 bases. The CDR3 covers 17 residues. Germline CDR1 is LGHDT and CDR2 is YNNKEL (reference sequence). J was trimmed by 5 bases and V by 0 bases; bases with no gene match: 11. The CDR3 region is CASSQEIAGGRDDEQYF. The CDR3 nucleotides read TGTGCCAGCAGCCAAGAAATTGCGGGGGGGCGTGATGACGAGCAGTACTTC.

The chain links TRBV27 to TRBJ1-2; D gene uncertain. The CDR3 has 13 amino acids. Germline V CDR1 and CDR2: MNHEY, SMNVEV (reference sequence). The germline V and J ends were trimmed by 1 base and 7 bases, with 10 bases remaining between them. Here the CDR3 reads CASSLFSGGGYTF. The CDR3, as DNA: TGTGCCAGCAGTTTATTTTCCGGTGGTGGCTACACCTTC.

V gene TRBV27 combines with J gene TRBJ1-1; 7 bases align to TRBD1. Germline V lookup: CDR1 MNHEY, CDR2 SMNVEV (reference sequence). This CDR3 region has 15 residues. Trimming at V came to 6 bases and at J to 4 bases, leaving 11 bases not matched to a gene. Written as DNA, the CDR3 is TGTGCCAGCAGCCAATTACAGGGGCTGGGCACTGAAGCTTTCTTT. Translated: CASSQLQGLGTEAFF.

The V and J genes are TRBV11-3 and TRBJ2-7; D possibly corresponds to TRBD1 (5 bases). This CDR3 is built from 13 residues. V was shortened by 0 bases and J by 7 bases, with 10 bases between the two germline ends. The germline CDR1 and CDR2 sequences are SGHNT and YENEEA. The CDR3 DNA reads as TGTGCCAGCAGCTTAGAACAGGACAAAGAGCAGTACTTC. It specifies CASSLEQDKEQYF.

The CDR3 here is CSVESVATYEQYF. The DNA of the CDR3 is TGCAGCGTTGAATCCGTAGCAACCTACGAGCAGTACTTC. This chain joins TRBV29-1 and TRBJ2-7; D call uncertain. Germline V CDR1 and CDR2: SQVTM, ANQGSEA. V shed 2 bases and J shed 2 bases, with 10 bases lying between them. The length of the CDR3 is 13 residues.

J is TRBJ1-2 and V is TRBV5-6; TRBD1 aligns across 7 bases. Germline V gene sequence: CDR1 SGHDT, CDR2 YYEEEE. V dropped 4 bases and J dropped 5; count of bases not matched to a gene: 17. This CDR3 is built from 17 residues. CDR3 in amino acids: CASSHPPPTGSRYGYTF. In nucleotides, the CDR3 is TGTGCCAGCAGCCATCCACCGCCGACAGGGAGTAGGTATGGCTACACCTTC. The full variable domain, in which reference TRBV5-6 and TRBJ1-2 provide the parts outside the CDR3, is DAGVTQSPTHLIKTRGQQVTLRCSPKSGHDTVSWYQQALGQGPQFIFQYYEEEERQRGNFPDRFSGHQFPNYSSELNVNALLLGDSALYLCASSHPPPTGSRYGYTFGSGTRLTVV.

This chain connects TRBV27 to TRBJ1-1; weak D call: TRBD1 (6 bases). CDR1 and CDR2 (germline): MNHEY, SMNVEV (reference sequence). V lost 3 bases to trimming and J lost 5 bases, with 7 bases between them. This CDR3 region has 12 residues. CDR3 in DNA: TGTGCCAGCAGTTTCAGGGGTACTGAAGCTTTCTTT. Protein sequence: CASSFRGTEAFF.

The J gene is TRBJ1-2, the V gene TRBV6-5; 12 bases match TRBD1. The CDR3 consists of 15 residues. Per the germline V gene, CDR1 is MNHEY and CDR2 is SVGAGI. V was pared by 7 bases and J by 7 bases, with 10 bases of the junction left unmatched. The CDR3 is CASITRGTGGTGYTF. The CDR3 DNA reads TGTGCCAGCATCACCAGGGGGACAGGGGGCACTGGCTACACCTTC.

The rearrangement links TRBV20-1 to TRBJ1-2, with D uncertain. CDR1 is DFQATT, CDR2 SNEGSKA, per germline (reference sequence). This CDR3 spans 12 amino acids. V gave up 3 bases and J gave up 4 bases, with 9 bases separating them. CDR3 sequence (DNA): TGCAGTGCTAGCGGAGACCTCTATGGCTACACCTTC. Translated: CSASGDLYGYTF.

J is TRBJ2-3 and V is TRBV20-1; D is ambiguous. Germline CDR1 and CDR2: DFQATT and SNEGSKA (reference sequence). The CDR3 spans 12 residues. The V end lost 5 bases, the J end lost 3 bases, and 9 bases lay between the germline ends. The CDR3 here is CSAATRTDTQYF. The CDR3 nucleotides are TGCAGTGCTGCAACCCGGACAGATACGCAGTATTTT.

As DNA, the CDR3 is TGTGCCAGCAGTCCACCACTCCTACGGGGGAACACTGAAGCTTTCTTT. This codes for CASSPPLLRGNTEAFF. The chain carries TRBV27 and TRBJ1-1; no clear D gene. From germline, CDR1 is MNHEY and CDR2 SMNVEV (reference sequence). This CDR3 comprises 16 residues. V lost 5 bases and J lost 1, with 17 bases in between.

V is TRBV7-3 and J is TRBJ2-3, with D uncertain. CDR3 size: 12 residues. Per germline, CDR1 SGHTA and CDR2 FQGTGA. V lost 1 base and J lost 4, with 3 bases in between. The CDR3 here is CASSLSPDTQYF. In nucleotides, the CDR3 is TGTGCCAGCAGCTTAAGCCCAGATACGCAGTATTTT.

CDR3 in amino acids: CSATGGVLEETQYF. The CDR3 nucleotides read TGCAGTGCTACAGGGGGAGTTTTAGAAGAGACCCAGTACTTC. The genes are TRBV20-1 and TRBJ2-5, with TRBD1 matching over 7 bases. Germline loops: CDR1 DFQATT, CDR2 SNEGSKA (reference sequence). This CDR3 comprises 14 residues. With V trimmed by 4 bases and J by 3 bases, 8 bases remained unmatched.

The chain links TRBV5-1 to TRBJ2-7; D is unclear. V gave up 3 bases and J gave up 2 bases, with 9 bases separating them. The CDR3 has 13 amino acids. Per the germline V gene, CDR1 is SGHRS and CDR2 is YFSETQ. CDR3 sequence: CASSSVAPYEQYF. The CDR3 coding sequence is TGCGCCAGCAGCTCTGTAGCTCCCTACGAGCAGTACTTC. The variable domain in full, with the rest retrieved from reference TRBV5-1 and TRBJ2-7, is KAGVTQTPRYLIKTRGQQVTLSCSPISGHRSVSWYQQTPGQGLQFLFEYFSETQRNKGNFPGRFSGRQFSNSRSEMNVSTLELGDSALYLCASSSVAPYEQYFGPGTRLTVT.

The chain employs TRBV3-1 and TRBJ2-3; 11 bases align to TRBD2. This CDR3 has 16 amino acids. From germline, CDR1 is LGHDT and CDR2 YNNKEL (reference sequence). With V trimmed by 6 bases and J by 0 bases, 5 bases remained unmatched. The CDR3 DNA follows: TGTGCCAGCAGTCCGACTAGCGGGGAGAGCACAGATACGCAGTATTTT. It encodes CASSPTSGESTDTQYF.

The chain links TRBV6-5 to TRBJ2-1; 9 bases are shared with TRBD2. J gave up 7 bases and V 2 bases, and 12 bases lay outside the gene matches. The CDR3 spans 17 residues. In germline, CDR1 is MNHEY, CDR2 SVGAGI. Here the CDR3 DNA reads TGTGCCAGCAGTTACCCGCTCGGGGCGGGGGGGTGGAATGAGCAGTTCTTC. This gives the protein CASSYPLGAGGWNEQFF.

The CDR3 bases are TGCAGTGCCTCAGGGGGGACGGGCTATGGCTACACCTTC. The encoded protein is CSASGGTGYGYTF. The chain combines TRBV20-1 with TRBJ1-2, with TRBD1 identical over 7 bases. With V trimmed by 6 bases and J by 4 bases, 8 bases remained unmatched. The CDR3 is 13 amino acids. Germline CDR1 and CDR2: DFQATT and SNEGSKA (reference sequence).

The chain recombines TRBV15 with TRBJ2-1; TRBD2 might be the D (6 bases). Germline V CDR1 and CDR2: LNHNV, YYDKDF (reference sequence). V dropped 5 bases and J dropped 8 bases, with 22 bases sitting between them. The CDR3 runs to 16 residues. The CDR3 nucleotides read TGTGCCACCAGCGGCGGGGACGCGGGACCTTTAGATGAGCAGTTCTTC. Protein sequence: CATSGGDAGPLDEQFF.

This clonotype appeared once. The chain combines TRBV15 with TRBJ2-5, with TRBD1 matching over 7 bases. CDR1 is LNHNV and CDR2 is YYDKDF in the germline V gene (reference sequence). Trimming removed 1 base from V and 4 bases from J; junction bases left unmatched: 12. The CDR3 has 17 residues. CDR3 sequence: CATSRGANRGPPETQYF. CDR3 in DNA: TGTGCCACCAGCAGAGGGGCAAACAGGGGCCCCCCAGAGACCCAGTACTTC.

The J gene is TRBJ1-6, the V gene TRBV4-2, with no clear D. CDR1 and CDR2 (germline): LGHNA, YNFKEQ. This CDR3 is built from 14 residues. The V end was cut by 3 bases, the J end by 8 bases, with 11 bases between. The CDR3 region has the DNA TGTGCCAGCAGCCAGAGGGCCGGGGATTCACCCCTCCACTTT. Amino acids: CASSQRAGDSPLHF.

The V and J genes are TRBV7-9 and TRBJ1-1, with D hard to call. The CDR3 is 13 residues long. Per germline, CDR1 SEHNR and CDR2 FQNEAQ (reference sequence). V dropped 6 bases and J dropped 1 base, with 9 bases sitting between them. CDR3 loop: CASRKVANTEAFF. Written as DNA, the CDR3 is TGTGCCAGCAGGAAGGTGGCGAACACTGAAGCTTTCTTT.

This clonotype was counted once. The chain recombines TRBV18 with TRBJ2-3; 9 bases are shared with TRBD2. Trimming removed 3 bases from V and 2 bases from J; junction bases left unmatched: 6. Germline V gene data show CDR1 as KGHSH and CDR2 as LQKENI. The CDR3 has 16 amino acids. The CDR3 region is CASSPTGGGATDTQYF. In DNA, the CDR3 is TGTGCCAGCTCACCGACGGGCGGGGGGGCCACAGATACGCAGTATTTT.

The chain combines TRBV5-1 with TRBJ2-7; the D is unclear. CDR1 is SGHRS and CDR2 is YFSETQ in the germline V gene. V was pared by 0 bases and J by 6 bases, with 13 bases between. CDR3 length equals 14 residues. The CDR3 region has the DNA TGCGCCAGCAGCTTGGTTGTCCCCGACCTCGAGCAGTACTTC. Translating gives CASSLVVPDLEQYF.

V gene TRBV7-2 combines with J gene TRBJ2-3; TRBD2 agrees at 8 bases. V lost 1 base to trimming and J lost 2 bases; unmatched junction nucleotides: 5. The CDR3 has 16 amino acids. Germline values: CDR1 SGHTA, CDR2 FQGNSA. The DNA of the CDR3 is TGTGCCAGCAGCTTAGTGGGTAGCGGGGACACAGATACGCAGTATTTT. Encoded protein: CASSLVGSGDTDTQYF. Full variable domain (rest looked up from reference TRBV7-2 and TRBJ2-3): GAGVSQSPSNKVTEKGKDVELRCDPISGHTALYWYRQSLGQGLEFLIYFQGNSAPDKSGLPSDRFSAERTGGSVSTLTIQRTQQEDSAVYLCASSLVGSGDTDTQYFGPGTRLTVL.

The rearrangement uses TRBV6-1 and TRBJ1-2; 12 positions agree with TRBD1. Per germline, CDR1 MNHNS and CDR2 SASEGT. This CDR3 contains 18 residues. Losses at the gene ends were 6 bases for V and 0 bases for J; bases not matched to a gene: 11. The CDR3 here is CASSPAGQGALANYGYTF. The CDR3 DNA reads TGTGCCAGCAGCCCGGCGGGACAGGGGGCCCTCGCTAACTATGGCTACACCTTC.

The chain couples TRBV19 to TRBJ1-6; 9 positions agree with TRBD1. J lost 10 bases, V lost 7 bases, and 5 bases had no gene match. CDR1 is LNHDA, CDR2 SQIVND, per germline (reference sequence). CDR3 length: 13 amino acids. The CDR3 sequence is CASTGQGDSPLHF. DNA of the CDR3: TGTGCCAGTACGGGACAGGGAGACTCACCCCTCCACTTT.

The chain uses TRBV7-2 and TRBJ1-2, with 11 bases lining up with TRBD1. This CDR3 has 18 residues. V dropped 1 base and J dropped 2; count of bases not matched to a gene: 9. Germline V gene lookup returns CDR1 SGHTA and CDR2 FQGNSA. The CDR3 nucleotides are TGTGCCAGCAGCTTAGACCTCGGGGGGACAGGGGGGAACTATGGCTACACCTTC. Its translation: CASSLDLGGTGGNYGYTF.

The chain uses TRBV28 and TRBJ1-2, with 9 bases matching TRBD1. The CDR3 is 15 residues long. Per the germline V gene, CDR1 is MDHEN and CDR2 is SYDVKM. V lost 5 bases to trimming and J lost 6 bases; unmatched junction nucleotides: 10. The CDR3 coding sequence is TGTGCCAGCAGTGTCCGGGACAGGGAATTCAATGGCTACACCTTC. Translated: CASSVRDREFNGYTF.

This clonotype was counted a single time. The chain links TRBV2 to TRBJ2-1; D may be TRBD1 (5 bases). V lost 11 bases, J lost 10 bases, and 15 bases lay in between. The CDR3 covers 11 residues. Germline CDR1 reads SNHLY; CDR2 reads FYNNEI. The CDR3 DNA sequence: TGTGCCGGCTCGGCGGCAGGGGAGCAGTTCTTC. Its translation: CAGSAAGEQFF.